Sequencing of this TCR beta chain was carried out in a study of CD8+ T cells in alopecia areata. In germline, CDR1 is MNHEY, CDR2 SMNVEV (reference sequence). This CDR3 contains 12 residues. V shed 4 bases and J shed 6 bases, with 6 bases lying between them. Findings of the study overall: Higher clonality than in normal scalp was seen in lesional scalp, especially alopecia totalis/universalis.

Extraction of RNA preceded its reverse transcription into cDNA, which served as the sequencing template. Repertoires were generated with immunoSEQ multiplex PCR, while TCRdb's copy carries only in-frame clones and drops some. The table shows 80,000 to 100,000 clones, with roughly 42% occurring only once. As regards this clone: Its antigen remains unidentified.

The investigators collected lesional scalp punch biopsies and peripheral blood from alopecia areata patients. The receptor was isolated from a human donor with alopecia areata. The source material was CD4+ T cells sorted from blood. The chain recombines TRBV27 with TRBJ2-2; D gene unclear. For the CDR3, the DNA is TGTGCCAGCAGTTCGTACGCCGGGGAGCTGTTTTTT. This sequence encodes CASSSYAGELFF.